These 7 T cell receptor beta chains were sequenced from one sample in a study of cytomegalovirus exposure and HLA in healthy donors. TCRdb keeps only in-frame clones here, not all; method: immunoSEQ multiplex PCR. This sample has some 170,000 clones, with 80% to 90% found just once. The specimen was PBMCs. The receptor set was obtained from a woman aged 25-40 years in good health and CMV-seronegative.

This clone has only a few counts. This chain uses TRBV27 with TRBJ1-5, with D perhaps TRBD1 (5 bases). Per the germline V gene, CDR1 is MNHEY and CDR2 is SMNVEV (reference sequence). CDR3 length: 14 amino acids. With 5 bases removed from V and 3 bases from J, the gap between germline ends came to 11 bases. DNA for the CDR3: TGTGCCAGCAGTGGATGGGGCAACAATCAGCCCCAGCATTTT. It yields the protein CASSGWGNNQPQHF.

V usage is TRBV4-3 and J usage is TRBJ2-7; TRBD1 matches at 8 bases. Germline CDR1 reads LGHNA; CDR2 reads YSLEER. The CDR3 runs to 15 residues. V shed 4 bases and J 2 bases; nucleotides not matched to a gene: 7. CDR3 nucleotides: TGCGCCAGCAGCCCAGGACAGGGAGAGGCCTACGAGCAGTACTTC. This gives the protein CASSPGQGEAYEQYF.

A few counts support this clone. The CDR3 DNA is TGCGCCAGCAGCCATTCGAGTCCGGGACAGGGAGAGGAGACCCAGTACTTC. It specifies CASSHSSPGQGEETQYF. This chain joins TRBV4-3 and TRBJ2-5; 9 bases agree with TRBD1. Germline assignment: CDR1 LGHNA and CDR2 YSLEER. This CDR3 comprises 17 residues. Trimming cost V 3 bases and J 5 bases; bases outside gene matches: 13.

The genes are TRBV19 and TRBJ1-1; D is undetermined. CDR1 is LNHDA, CDR2 SQIVND, per germline (reference sequence). V lost 1 base and J lost 0, with 9 bases in between. CDR3 size: 15 residues. Here the CDR3 reads CASSIGEAMNTEAFF. CDR3 nucleotide sequence: TGTGCCAGTAGTATAGGGGAGGCGATGAACACTGAAGCTTTCTTT. Full variable domain (remainder filled in from reference TRBV19 and TRBJ1-1): DGGITQSPKYLFRKEGQNVTLSCEQNLNHDAMYWYRQDPGQGLRLIYYSQIVNDFQKGDIAEGYSVSREKKESFPLTVTSAQKNPTAFYLCASSIGEAMNTEAFFGQGTRLTVV.

This chain joins TRBV5-6 and TRBJ1-5; unclear D gene. The CDR3 runs to 13 residues. Per the germline V gene, CDR1 is SGHDT and CDR2 is YYEEEE. Trimming cost V 4 bases and J 5 bases, with 10 bases left between them. The CDR3 protein is CASSLSPYQPQHF. For the CDR3, the DNA is TGTGCCAGCAGCCTGAGCCCTTATCAGCCCCAGCATTTT.

This clone was seen a single time. The chain has TRBV7-2 and TRBJ2-1; tentatively, D is TRBD2 (5 bases). The germline V gene has CDR1 SGHTA and CDR2 FQGNSA. CDR3 length: 14 residues. Trimming took 1 base from V and 6 from J, leaving 10 bases between them. The CDR3 DNA sequence: TGTGCCAGCAGCTTAGAGGACTTAGCCAATGAGCAGTTCTTC. Protein product: CASSLEDLANEQFF.

The chain recombines TRBV5-1 with TRBJ2-2; D is perhaps TRBD2 (7 bases). CDR1 and CDR2 (germline): SGHRS, YFSETQ. The CDR3 has 20 residues. V was pared by 0 bases and J by 0 bases, with 21 bases between. CDR3 coding DNA: TGCGCCAGCAGCTTGGGTCGACTTTCCACGGGGGGCGCGAACACCGGGGAGCTGTTTTTT. This encodes CASSLGRLSTGGANTGELFF.